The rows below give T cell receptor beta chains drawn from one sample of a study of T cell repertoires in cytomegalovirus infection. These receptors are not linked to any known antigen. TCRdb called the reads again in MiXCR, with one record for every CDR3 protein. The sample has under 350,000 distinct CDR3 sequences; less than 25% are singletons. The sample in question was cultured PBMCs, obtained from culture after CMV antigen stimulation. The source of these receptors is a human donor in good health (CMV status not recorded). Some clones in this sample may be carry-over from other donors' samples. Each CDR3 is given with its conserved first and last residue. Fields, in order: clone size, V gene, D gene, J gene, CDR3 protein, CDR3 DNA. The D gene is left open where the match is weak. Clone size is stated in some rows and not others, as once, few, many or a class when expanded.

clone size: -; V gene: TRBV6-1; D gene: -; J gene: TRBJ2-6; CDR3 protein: CASSEGQTSGANVLTF; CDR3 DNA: TGTGCCAGCAGTGAGGGACAAACCTCTGGGGCCAACGTCCTGACTTTC
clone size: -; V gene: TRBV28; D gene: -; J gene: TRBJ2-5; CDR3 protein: CASSPTPTIFQETQYF; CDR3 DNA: TGTGCCAGCAGTCCCACCCCCACTATCTTCCAAGAGACCCAGTACTTC
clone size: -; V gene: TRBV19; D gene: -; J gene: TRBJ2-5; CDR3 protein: CASSGFSGEETQYF; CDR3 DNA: TGTGCCAGTAGTGGTTTCAGCGGCGAAGAGACCCAGTACTTC
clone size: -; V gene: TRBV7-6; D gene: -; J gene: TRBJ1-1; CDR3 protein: CASDPQGRAFF; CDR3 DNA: TGTGCCAGCGATCCACAGGGTAGGGCTTTCTTT
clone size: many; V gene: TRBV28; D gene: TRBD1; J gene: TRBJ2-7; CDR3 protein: CASSPPGQGYYEQYF; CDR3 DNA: TGTGCCAGCAGTCCCCCGGGACAGGGGTACTACGAGCAGTACTTC
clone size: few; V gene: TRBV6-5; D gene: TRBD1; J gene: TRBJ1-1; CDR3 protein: CASRDRVDSRAFF; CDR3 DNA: TGTGCCAGCAGAGACAGGGTCGATTCCAGAGCTTTCTTT
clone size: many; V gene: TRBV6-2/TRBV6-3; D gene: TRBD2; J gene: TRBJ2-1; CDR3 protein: CASSYRAGMSYNEQFF; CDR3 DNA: TGTGCCAGCAGTTACCGAGCGGGGATGTCCTACAATGAGCAGTTCTTC
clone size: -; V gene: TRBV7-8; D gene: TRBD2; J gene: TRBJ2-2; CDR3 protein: CASSRRVSSGANTGELFF; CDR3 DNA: TGTGCCAGCAGCAGGCGTGTTTCTAGCGGAGCGAACACCGGGGAGCTGTTTTTT
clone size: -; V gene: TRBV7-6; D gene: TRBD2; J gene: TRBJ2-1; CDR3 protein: CASRDLAGGSYNEQFF; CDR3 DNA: TGTGCCAGCAGGGACCTAGCGGGAGGCTCCTACAATGAGCAGTTCTTC
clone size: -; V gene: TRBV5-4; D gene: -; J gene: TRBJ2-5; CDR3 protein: CASSERGIGQETQYF; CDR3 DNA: TGTGCCAGCAGTGAAAGGGGAATCGGCCAAGAGACCCAGTACTTC
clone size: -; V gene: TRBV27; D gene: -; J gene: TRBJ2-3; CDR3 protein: CASSLWKNPGSGSTDTQYF; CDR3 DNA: TGTGCCAGCAGTTTATGGAAAAACCCCGGGTCCGGAAGCACAGATACGCAGTATTTT
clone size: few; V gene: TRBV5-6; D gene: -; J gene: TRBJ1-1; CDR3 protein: CASSLLGEAFF; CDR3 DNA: TGTGCCAGCAGCTTGTTAGGGGAAGCTTTCTTT
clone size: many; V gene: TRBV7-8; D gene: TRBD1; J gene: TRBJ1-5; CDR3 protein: CASSQAVGQGNQPQHF; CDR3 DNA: TGTGCCAGCAGCCAAGCGGTCGGACAGGGCAATCAGCCCCAGCATTTT
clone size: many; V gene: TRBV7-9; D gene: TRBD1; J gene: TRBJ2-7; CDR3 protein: CASSLGQGGSDEQYF; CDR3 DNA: TGTGCCAGCAGCCTGGGACAGGGAGGTTCCGACGAGCAGTACTTC
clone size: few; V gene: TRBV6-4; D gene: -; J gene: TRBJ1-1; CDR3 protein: CASSETVNTEAFF; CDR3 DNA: TGTGCCAGCAGTGAAACGGTGAACACTGAAGCTTTCTTT
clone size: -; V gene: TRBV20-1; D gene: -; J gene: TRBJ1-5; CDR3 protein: CSARGGIDQPQHF; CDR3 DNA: TGCAGTGCTAGGGGAGGGATAGATCAGCCCCAGCATTTT
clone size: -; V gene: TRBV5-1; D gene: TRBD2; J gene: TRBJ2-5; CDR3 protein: CASSLGIAGGAETQYF; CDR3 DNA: TGCGCCAGCAGCTTGGGAATAGCGGGAGGTGCGGAGACCCAGTACTTC
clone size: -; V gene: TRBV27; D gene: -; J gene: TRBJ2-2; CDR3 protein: CASSYSEIGELFF; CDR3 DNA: TGTGCCAGCAGTTACTCAGAGATCGGGGAGCTGTTTTTT
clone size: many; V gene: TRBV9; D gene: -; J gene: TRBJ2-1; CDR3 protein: CASSVSGSGYNEQFF; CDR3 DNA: TGTGCCAGCAGCGTATCCGGGAGCGGGTACAATGAGCAGTTCTTC
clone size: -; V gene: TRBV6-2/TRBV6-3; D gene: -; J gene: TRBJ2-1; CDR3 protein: CASRGSARDEQFF; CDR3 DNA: TGTGCCAGCAGGGGGTCAGCGAGGGATGAGCAGTTCTTC
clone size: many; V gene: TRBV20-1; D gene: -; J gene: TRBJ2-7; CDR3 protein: CSASGDVGYEQYF; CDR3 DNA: TGCAGTGCCTCAGGGGACGTCGGGTACGAGCAGTACTTC
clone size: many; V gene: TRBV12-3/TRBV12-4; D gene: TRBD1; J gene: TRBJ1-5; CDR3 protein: CASSPTGSNQPQHF; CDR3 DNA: TGTGCCAGCAGTCCGACAGGGAGCAATCAGCCCCAGCATTTT
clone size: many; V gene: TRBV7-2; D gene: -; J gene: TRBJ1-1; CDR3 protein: CASSLARRLAEAFF; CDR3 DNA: TGTGCCAGCAGCTTAGCGCGGAGGTTGGCTGAAGCTTTCTTT
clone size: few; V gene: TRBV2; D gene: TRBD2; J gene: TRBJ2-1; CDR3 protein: CASSEGLAGMNEQFF; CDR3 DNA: TGTGCCAGCAGTGAAGGACTAGCGGGAATGAATGAGCAGTTCTTC
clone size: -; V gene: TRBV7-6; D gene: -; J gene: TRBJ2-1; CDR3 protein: CASSSMAQLSGEQFF; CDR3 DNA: TGTGCCAGCAGCTCGATGGCACAGTTAAGCGGTGAGCAGTTCTTC
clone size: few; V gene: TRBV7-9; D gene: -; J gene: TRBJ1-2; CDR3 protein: CASSLVDYYGYTF; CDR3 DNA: TGTGCCAGCAGCTTAGTCGACTACTATGGCTACACCTTC
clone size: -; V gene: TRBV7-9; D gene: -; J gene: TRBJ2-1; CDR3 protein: CASSTGGWNDNEQFF; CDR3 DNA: TGTGCCAGCAGCACCGGCGGGTGGAACGACAATGAGCAGTTCTTC
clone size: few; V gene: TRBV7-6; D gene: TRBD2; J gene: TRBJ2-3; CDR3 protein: CASSLGPTSGSGTDTQYF; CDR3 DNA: TGTGCCAGCAGCTTAGGACCCACTAGCGGGAGTGGCACAGATACGCAGTATTTT
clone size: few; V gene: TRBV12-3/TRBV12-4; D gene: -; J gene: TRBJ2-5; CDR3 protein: CASSFLGEETQYF; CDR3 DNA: TGTGCCAGCAGTTTCCTCGGGGAAGAGACCCAGTACTTC
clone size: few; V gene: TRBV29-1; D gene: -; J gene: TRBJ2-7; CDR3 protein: CSVEWQGTYEQYF; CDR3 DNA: TGCAGCGTGGAGTGGCAGGGCACCTACGAGCAGTACTTC
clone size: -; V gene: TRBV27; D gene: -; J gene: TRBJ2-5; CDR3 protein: CASSIRDQETQYF; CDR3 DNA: TGTGCCAGCAGTATCAGGGACCAAGAGACCCAGTACTTC
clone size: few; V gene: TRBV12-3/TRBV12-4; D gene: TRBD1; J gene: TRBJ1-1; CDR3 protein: CASSSGTGSGAFF; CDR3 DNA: TGTGCCAGCAGTTCCGGGACAGGTTCAGGTGCTTTCTTT
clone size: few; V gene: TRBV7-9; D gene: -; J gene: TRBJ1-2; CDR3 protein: CASSMLSGQGESYGYTF; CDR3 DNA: TGTGCCAGCAGCATGTTATCAGGCCAGGGTGAGTCCTATGGCTACACCTTC
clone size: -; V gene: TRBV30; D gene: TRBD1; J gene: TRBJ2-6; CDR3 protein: CAWGTGVGANVLTF; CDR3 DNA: TGTGCCTGGGGTACAGGGGTTGGGGCCAACGTCCTGACTTTC
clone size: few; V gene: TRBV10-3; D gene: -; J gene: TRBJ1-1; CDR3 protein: CAISGENTEAFF; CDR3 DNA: TGTGCCATCAGTGGAGAGAACACTGAAGCTTTCTTT
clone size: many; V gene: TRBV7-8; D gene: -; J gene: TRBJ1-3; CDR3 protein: CASSLEGTRNTIYF; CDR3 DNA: TGTGCCAGCAGCTTAGAAGGGACCCGAAACACCATATATTTT
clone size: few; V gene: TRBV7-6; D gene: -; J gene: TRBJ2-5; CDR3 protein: CASSWGVMETQYF; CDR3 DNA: TGTGCCAGCAGCTGGGGGGTGATGGAGACCCAGTACTTC
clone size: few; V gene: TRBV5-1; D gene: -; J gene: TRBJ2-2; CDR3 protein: CASSPHSQANTGELFF; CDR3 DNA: TGCGCCAGCAGCCCGCACTCACAAGCGAACACCGGGGAGCTGTTTTTT
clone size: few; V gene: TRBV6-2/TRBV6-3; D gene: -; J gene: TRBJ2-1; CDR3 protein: CASSWGPSYNEQFF; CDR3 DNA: TGTGCCAGCAGTTGGGGGCCCTCCTACAATGAGCAGTTCTTC
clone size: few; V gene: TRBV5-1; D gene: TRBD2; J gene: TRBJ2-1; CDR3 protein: CASRTSGILTDEQFF; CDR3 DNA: TGCGCCAGCAGGACTAGCGGCATATTAACCGATGAGCAGTTCTTC
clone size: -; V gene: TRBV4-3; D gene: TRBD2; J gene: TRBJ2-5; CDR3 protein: CASSQDMPSGRQETQYF; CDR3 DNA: TGCGCCAGCAGCCAAGATATGCCTAGCGGGAGGCAAGAGACCCAGTACTTC
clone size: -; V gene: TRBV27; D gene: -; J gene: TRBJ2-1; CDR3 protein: CASSPGDTSYNEQFF; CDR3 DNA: TGTGCCAGCAGCCCTGGCGACACCTCCTACAATGAGCAGTTCTTC
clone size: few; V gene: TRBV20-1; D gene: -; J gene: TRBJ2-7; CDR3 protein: CSARAGVEQYF; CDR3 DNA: TGCAGTGCTAGGGCAGGGGTCGAGCAGTACTTC
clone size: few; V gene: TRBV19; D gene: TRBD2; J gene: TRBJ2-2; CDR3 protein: CASSTLAGGSNTGELFF; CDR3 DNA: TGTGCCAGTAGTACCCTAGCGGGAGGATCGAACACCGGGGAGCTGTTTTTT
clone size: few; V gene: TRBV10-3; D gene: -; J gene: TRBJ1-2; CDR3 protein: CAISESGSGYTF; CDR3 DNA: TGTGCCATCAGTGAGTCCGGGAGTGGCTACACCTTC
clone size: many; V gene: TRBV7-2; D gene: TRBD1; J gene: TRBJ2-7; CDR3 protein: CASSHRQGSYEQYF; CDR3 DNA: TGTGCCAGCAGCCACAGACAGGGGTCTTACGAGCAGTACTTC
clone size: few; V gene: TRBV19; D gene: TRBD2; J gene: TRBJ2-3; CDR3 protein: CASSSGSGIDTQYF; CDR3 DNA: TGTGCCAGTAGTAGCGGGAGTGGTATAGATACGCAGTATTTT